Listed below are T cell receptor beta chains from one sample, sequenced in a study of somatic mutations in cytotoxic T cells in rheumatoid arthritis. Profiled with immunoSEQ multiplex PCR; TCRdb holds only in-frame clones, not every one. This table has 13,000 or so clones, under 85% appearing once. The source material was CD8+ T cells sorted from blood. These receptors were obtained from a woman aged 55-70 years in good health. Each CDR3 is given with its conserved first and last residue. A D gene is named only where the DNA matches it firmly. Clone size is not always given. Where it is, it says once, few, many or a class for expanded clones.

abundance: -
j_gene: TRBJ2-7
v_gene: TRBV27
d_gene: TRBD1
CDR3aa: CASSEDRGYEQYF
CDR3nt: TGTGCCAGCAGCGAGGACAGGGGCTACGAGCAGTACTTC

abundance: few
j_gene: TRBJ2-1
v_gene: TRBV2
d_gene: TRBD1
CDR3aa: CASSWGTGVHNEQFF
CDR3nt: TGTGCCAGCAGTTGGGGGACAGGGGTGCACAATGAGCAGTTCTTC

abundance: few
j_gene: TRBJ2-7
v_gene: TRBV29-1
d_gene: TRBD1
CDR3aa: CSARDRAYEQYF
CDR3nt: TGCAGCGCCAGGGACAGAGCCTACGAGCAGTACTTC

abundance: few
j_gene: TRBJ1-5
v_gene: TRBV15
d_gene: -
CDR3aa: CATRTGLSNQPQHF
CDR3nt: TGTGCCACCAGAACAGGGTTAAGCAATCAGCCCCAGCATTTT

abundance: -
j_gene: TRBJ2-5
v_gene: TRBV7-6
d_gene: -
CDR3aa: CASSLEVGGPGETQYF
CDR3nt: TGTGCCAGCAGCTTGGAGGTGGGGGGGCCTGGGGAGACCCAGTACTTC

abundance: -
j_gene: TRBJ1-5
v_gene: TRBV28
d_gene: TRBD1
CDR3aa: CASRNRDRTFQPQHF
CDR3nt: TGTGCCAGCAGGAACCGGGACAGGACGTTTCAGCCCCAGCATTTT

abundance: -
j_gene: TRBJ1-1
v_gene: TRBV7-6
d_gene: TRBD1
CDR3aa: CASSLARTGRNTEAFF
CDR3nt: TGTGCCAGCAGCTTAGCTCGGACAGGGCGGAACACTGAAGCTTTCTTT

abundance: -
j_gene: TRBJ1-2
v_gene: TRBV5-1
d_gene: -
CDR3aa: CASSLTGHIATYGYTF
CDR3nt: TGCGCCAGCAGCTTGACTGGACACATTGCAACTTATGGCTACACCTTC

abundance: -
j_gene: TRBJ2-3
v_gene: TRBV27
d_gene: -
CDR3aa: CASSLRGWAGSPTDTQYF
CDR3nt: TGTGCCAGCAGTTTAAGAGGCTGGGCGGGGTCCCCCACAGATACGCAGTATTTT

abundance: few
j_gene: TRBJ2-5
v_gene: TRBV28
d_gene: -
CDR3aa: CASSLGLQETQYF
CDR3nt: TGTGCCAGCAGTTTGGGCCTTCAAGAGACCCAGTACTTC

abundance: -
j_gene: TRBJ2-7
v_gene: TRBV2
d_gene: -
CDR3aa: CASSEVVGQSSYEQYF
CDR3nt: TGTGCCAGCAGTGAGGTGGTCGGACAGAGCTCCTACGAGCAGTACTTC

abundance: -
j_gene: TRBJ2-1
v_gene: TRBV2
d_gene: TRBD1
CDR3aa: CASSDPTGASSYNEQFF
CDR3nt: TGTGCCAGCAGTGATCCGACAGGGGCCAGCTCCTACAATGAGCAGTTCTTC

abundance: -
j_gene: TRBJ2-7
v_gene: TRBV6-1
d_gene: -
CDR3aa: CASSEDPPGVNYEQYF
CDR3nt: TGTGCCAGCAGTGAAGACCCCCCAGGGGTCAACTACGAGCAGTACTTC

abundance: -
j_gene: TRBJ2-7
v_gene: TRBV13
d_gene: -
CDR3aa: CASSLSSGVTSYEQYF
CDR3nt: TGTGCCAGCAGCTTATCTTCGGGGGTTACCTCCTACGAGCAGTACTTC

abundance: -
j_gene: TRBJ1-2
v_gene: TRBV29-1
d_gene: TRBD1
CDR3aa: CSVKGDRGGYTF
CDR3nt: TGCAGCGTGAAGGGGGACAGGGGAGGCTACACCTTC

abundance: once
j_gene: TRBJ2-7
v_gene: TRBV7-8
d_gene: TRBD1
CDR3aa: CASSLGQGPSYEQYF
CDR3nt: TGTGCCAGCAGCTTAGGACAGGGACCCTCCTACGAGCAGTACTTC

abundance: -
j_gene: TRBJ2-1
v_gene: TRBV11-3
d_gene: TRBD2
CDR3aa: CASSLRSGGYNEQFF
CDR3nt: TGTGCCAGCAGCTTACGTAGCGGGGGCTACAATGAGCAGTTCTTC

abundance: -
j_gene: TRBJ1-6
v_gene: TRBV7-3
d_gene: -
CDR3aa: CASSLGHPSPLHF
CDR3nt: TGTGCCAGCAGCCTCGGACACCCTTCACCCCTCCACTTT

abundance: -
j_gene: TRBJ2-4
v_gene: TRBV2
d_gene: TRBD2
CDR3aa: CASSLRGDAKNIQYF
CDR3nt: TGTGCCAGCAGTCTTCGGGGGGACGCCAAAAACATTCAGTACTTC

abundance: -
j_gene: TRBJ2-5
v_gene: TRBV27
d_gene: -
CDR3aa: CASAIQETQYF
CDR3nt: TGTGCCAGCGCGATTCAAGAGACCCAGTACTTC

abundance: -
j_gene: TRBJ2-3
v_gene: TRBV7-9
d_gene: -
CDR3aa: CASSLPPGQAPSTDTQYF
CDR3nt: TGTGCCAGCAGCTTACCCCCTGGCCAGGCACCTAGCACAGATACGCAGTATTTT

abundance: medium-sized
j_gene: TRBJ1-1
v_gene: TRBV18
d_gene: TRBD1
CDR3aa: CASSLGRTGRTEAFF
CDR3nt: TGTGCCAGCTCACTTGGCCGGACAGGACGAACTGAAGCTTTCTTT

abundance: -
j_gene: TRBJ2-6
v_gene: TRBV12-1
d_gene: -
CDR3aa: CASSRSTGRCSGANVLTF
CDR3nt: TGTGCCAGCAGCCGATCGACAGGGCGATGCTCTGGGGCCAACGTCCTGACTTTC

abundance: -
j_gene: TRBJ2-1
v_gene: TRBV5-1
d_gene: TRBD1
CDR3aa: CASSLAGTGGQYNEQFF
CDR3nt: TGCGCCAGCAGCTTGGCCGGGACAGGGGGCCAATACAATGAGCAGTTCTTC

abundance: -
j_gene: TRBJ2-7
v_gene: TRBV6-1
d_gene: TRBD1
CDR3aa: CASSETTGGVYEQYF
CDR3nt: TGTGCCAGCAGTGAAACGACAGGGGGCGTTTACGAGCAGTACTTC

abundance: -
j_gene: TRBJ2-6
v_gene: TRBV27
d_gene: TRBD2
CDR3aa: CASSPQAGGPGANVLTF
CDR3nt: TGTGCCAGCAGTCCCCAAGCGGGGGGGCCTGGGGCCAACGTCCTGACTTTC

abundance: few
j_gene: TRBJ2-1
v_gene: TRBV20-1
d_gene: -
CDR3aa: CSARPGYEQFF
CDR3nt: TGCAGTGCCCGGCCAGGTTATGAGCAGTTCTTC